This T cell receptor beta chain is from a study of shared clonotypes between healthy human individuals. Study-wide results and limits: Estimated clonotype richness was generally higher in naive than memory subsets.

CDR3 size: 17 residues. V lost 0 bases and J lost 6; bases outside the gene matches: 9. As regards this clone: Its antigen is unidentified.

Assay: immunoSEQ multiplex PCR; the TCRdb copy retains only in-frame clones and omits some. In the table there are 950,000 to 1,100,000 clones, more than 65% of which are singletons. Splitting of CD4+ cells produced CD45RA+ naive and CD45RA-negative memory subsets. What was sequenced was memory CD4+ T cells sorted from blood. Subset given: CD45RA-negative fraction. This sequence originates from a young man in good health. The J gene is TRBJ2-7, the V gene TRBV23-1, with 12 positions matching TRBD2. TRBV23-1 is recorded as an ORF, its role being uncertain. CDR3 DNA sequence: TGCGCCAGCAGTCAATCTACTAGCGGGAGGATATTACGCGAGCAGTACTTC. Its translation: CASSQSTSGRILREQYF.